This TCR beta chain was found in a study of metastatic and nonmetastatic thyroid tumors. Study in general: Repertoire data that came from the blood and tumor or nodule tissue of malignant and benign thyroid patients were compared. The study's findings and limits: Compared with benign nodules, malignant thyroid tumors were reported to have significantly higher TCR beta diversity in both blood and tumor.

This clone occurred many times. Its cognate antigen is unknown. There were no patients who had received any treatment before thyroid surgery. The germline CDR1 and CDR2 sequences are MNHNS and SASEGT. Trimming pared 7 bases from V and 0 bases from J, leaving 10 bases between. This CDR3 has 14 amino acids. Original data processing: What underpinned the distant-metastasis classifier for papillary thyroid cancer was the set of CDR3 differences across clinicopathological groups. TCRdb re-called the PCR reads via MiXCR. TCRdb's processing, not the authors' own work, is the source of the V and J calls. The table lists about 25,000 clones, around 13% of them singletons, with approximately 17% in the top ten.

The specimen was blood. The V call is TRBV6-1, the J call TRBJ1-3, with D hard to call. The clonotype originates from a female donor with papillary thyroid cancer or a benign thyroid nodule (not recorded which). Some clones in this sample may be carry-over from other donors' samples. The CDR3 region is CASNGAASGNTIYF. The CDR3, as DNA: TGTGCCAGCAACGGAGCGGCCTCTGGAAACACCATATATTTT.